These 4 T cell receptor beta chains were sequenced from one sample in a study of cytomegalovirus exposure and HLA in healthy donors (dated by TCRdb to the late 2010s). Library preparation was by the immunoSEQ multiplex PCR assay. The immuneACCESS repertoire file appears here via TCRdb, limited to in-frame rearrangements. These files lack a portion of the clones; in checked studies, under half of the deficit traces to unresolved V genes, and the cause of the others is not known. The sample includes some 250,000 clones, with nearly 90% observed a single time. The top ten hold less than 0.4% of the sample. Material: PBMCs. These receptors all stem from a woman aged 18-29 years in good health and CMV-seronegative.

The chain links TRBV28 to TRBJ1-6, with D perhaps TRBD1 (6 bases). Trimming took 2 bases from V and 5 from J, leaving 13 bases between them. This CDR3 is built from 16 residues. CDR1 is MDHEN and CDR2 is SYDVKM in the germline V gene. The CDR3: CASSLPMDRDNSPLHF. CDR3 DNA: TGTGCCAGCAGTTTACCGATGGACAGAGATAATTCACCCCTCCACTTT.

This chain uses TRBV29-1 with TRBJ2-2; TRBD2 is a possible D gene (5 bases). Trimming removed 6 bases from V and 6 bases from J, with 8 bases in between. CDR3 length: 11 residues. Germline CDR1 SQVTM, CDR2 ANQGSEA. CDR3 sequence: CSVPGAGELFF. CDR3 in DNA: TGCAGCGTCCCCGGGGCCGGGGAGCTGTTTTTT.

The chain has TRBV18 and TRBJ1-6; TRBD1 aligns across 7 bases. Trimming at V came to 2 bases and at J to 7 bases, leaving 8 bases not matched to a gene. The CDR3 sequence is 16 residues long. The germline V gene has CDR1 KGHSH and CDR2 LQKENI. As DNA, the CDR3 is TGTGCCAGCTCACCAAGTTCAGGGGGTGAGAATTCACCCCTCCACTTT. It translates to CASSPSSGGENSPLHF.

This clone was detected once. This sequence joins TRBV2 and TRBJ2-5, with a weak D call TRBD2 (5 bases). V dropped 4 bases and J dropped 2 bases, with 8 bases sitting between them. From germline, CDR1 is SNHLY and CDR2 FYNNEI. The CDR3 spans 13 residues. Here the CDR3 DNA reads TGTGCCAGCAGTGTACCGGGACAAGAGACCCAGTACTTC. Translated: CASSVPGQETQYF.